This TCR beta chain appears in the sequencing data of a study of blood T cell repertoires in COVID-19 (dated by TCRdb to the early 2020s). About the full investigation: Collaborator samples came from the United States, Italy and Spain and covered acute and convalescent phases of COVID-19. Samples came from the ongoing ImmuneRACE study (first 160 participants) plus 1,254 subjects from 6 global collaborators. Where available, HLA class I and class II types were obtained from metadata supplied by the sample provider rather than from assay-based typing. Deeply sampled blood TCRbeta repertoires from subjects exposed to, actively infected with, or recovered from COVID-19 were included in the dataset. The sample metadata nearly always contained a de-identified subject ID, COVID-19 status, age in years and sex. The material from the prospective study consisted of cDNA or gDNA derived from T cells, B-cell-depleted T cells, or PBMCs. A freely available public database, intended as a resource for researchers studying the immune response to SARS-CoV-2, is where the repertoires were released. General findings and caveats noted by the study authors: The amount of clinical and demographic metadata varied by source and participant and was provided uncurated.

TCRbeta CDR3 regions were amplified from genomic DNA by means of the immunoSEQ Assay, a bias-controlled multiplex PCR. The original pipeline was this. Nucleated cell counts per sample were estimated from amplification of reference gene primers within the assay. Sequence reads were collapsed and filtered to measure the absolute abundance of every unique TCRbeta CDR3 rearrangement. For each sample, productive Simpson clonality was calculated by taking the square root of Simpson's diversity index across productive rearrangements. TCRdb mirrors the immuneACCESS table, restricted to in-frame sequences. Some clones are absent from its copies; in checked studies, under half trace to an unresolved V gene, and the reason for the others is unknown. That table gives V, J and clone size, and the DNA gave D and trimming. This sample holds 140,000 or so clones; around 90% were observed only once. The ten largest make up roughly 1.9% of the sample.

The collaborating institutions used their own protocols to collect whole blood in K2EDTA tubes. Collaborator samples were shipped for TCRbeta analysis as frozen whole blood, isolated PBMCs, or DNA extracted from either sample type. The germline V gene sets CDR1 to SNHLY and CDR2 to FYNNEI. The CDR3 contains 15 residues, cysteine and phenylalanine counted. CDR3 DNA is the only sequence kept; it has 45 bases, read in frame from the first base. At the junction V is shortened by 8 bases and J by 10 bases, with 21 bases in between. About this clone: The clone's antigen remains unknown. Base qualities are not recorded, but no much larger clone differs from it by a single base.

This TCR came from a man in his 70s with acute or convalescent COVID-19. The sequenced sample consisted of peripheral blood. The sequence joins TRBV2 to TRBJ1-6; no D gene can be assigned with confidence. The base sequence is TGTGCCAGCCATAGTGAGGCGGGGAGGGTATCACCCCTCCACTTT. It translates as CASHSEAGRVSPLHF.